This T cell receptor (beta chain) was recovered during a study of blood T cell repertoires in COVID-19. Study-level background: In each case, the material was cDNA or gDNA derived from T cells, B-cell-depleted T cells, or PBMCs.

TCRdb's table, derived via immunoSEQ multiplex PCR, lists solely in-frame clones and lacks some. The sample contains fewer than 150,000 clones, approximately 90% of which appear only once. Germline CDR1 reads MGHRA; CDR2 reads YSYEKL. V lost 6 bases and J lost 7, with 9 bases in between. This CDR3 contains 11 residues. The TCR sequence derives from a woman in her fifties or sixties with acute or convalescent COVID-19. What was sequenced was peripheral blood. The chain links TRBV4-1 to TRBJ1-2; D not resolved. For the CDR3, the DNA is TGCGCCAGCAGTGACTCGGGTGGCTACACCTTC. Amino acid sequence: CASSDSGGYTF.